These 31 T cell receptor beta chains were all obtained from the same sample, sequenced in a study of blood T cell repertoires in COVID-19. Assay: immunoSEQ multiplex PCR; the TCRdb copy retains only in-frame clones and omits some. The sample shows around 230,000 clones, 82% of them seen only once. Sequencing used PBMCs or T cells enriched from blood (not recorded which). These receptors came from a man in his forties who had recovered from COVID-19.

The chain joins TRBV10-3 to TRBJ1-5; 7 bases fit TRBD1. This CDR3 is built from 13 residues. Unmatched junction bases numbered 3, after V lost 7 bases and J lost 3 bases. Germline CDR1 ENHRY, CDR2 SYGVKD. The CDR3: CAITTGPNQPQHF. In DNA form, the CDR3 reads TGTGCCATCACGACAGGGCCCAATCAGCCCCAGCATTTT.

The CDR3 is CASSLLERGNQPQHF. DNA of the CDR3: TGTGCCAGCAGTTTACTCGAACGCGGTAATCAGCCCCAGCATTTT. V is TRBV28 and J is TRBJ1-5; D is uncertain. Per the germline V gene, CDR1 is MDHEN and CDR2 is SYDVKM. V dropped 2 bases and J dropped 4 bases, with 12 bases sitting between them. The CDR3 is 15 amino acids.

This rearrangement joins TRBV9 to TRBJ2-5, with 12 bases matching TRBD1. The CDR3 is 15 residues long. The V gene end was trimmed by 3 bases and the J gene end by 5 bases; junction bases not matched to a gene: 5. The germline V gene has CDR1 SGDLS and CDR2 YYNGEE. The CDR3 region is CASSAGQGAWETQYF. CDR3 coding DNA: TGTGCCAGCAGCGCGGGACAGGGGGCATGGGAGACCCAGTACTTC.

As regards this clone: The sample contains more than one DNA sequence encoding this CDR3. The CDR3 nucleotides are TGTGCCAGCAGTAGGGGCACCGGGGAGCTGTTTTTT. Amino acid sequence: CASSRGTGELFF. This rearrangement joins TRBV12-3 or TRBV12-4 to TRBJ2-2, with a tentative D call TRBD1 (5 bases). Trimming cost V 5 bases and J 4 bases, with 5 bases left between them. The CDR3 loop spans 12 amino acids.

The chain joins TRBV5-1 to TRBJ2-2; D ambiguous. Germline loops: CDR1 SGHRS, CDR2 YFSETQ. Trimming removed 0 bases from V and 0 bases from J, with 6 bases in between. The CDR3 runs to 15 residues. The CDR3 reads CASSLDPANTGELFF. CDR3 DNA sequence: TGCGCCAGCAGCTTGGATCCAGCGAACACCGGGGAGCTGTTTTTT.

The chain uses TRBV19 and TRBJ2-2; 7 nucleotides agree with TRBD1. Trimming took 5 bases from V and 2 from J; bases not matched to a gene: 2. Germline CDR1 LNHDA, CDR2 SQIVND (reference sequence). This CDR3 has 14 amino acids. CDR3: CASSGTVNTGELFF. The CDR3 nucleotides are TGTGCCAGTAGTGGGACAGTAAACACCGGGGAGCTGTTTTTT.

This chain uses TRBV2 with TRBJ1-5; possibly TRBD1 for D (6 bases). The ends were cut back, 5 bases at V and 7 bases at J, with 9 bases in the middle. There are 12 residues in the CDR3. Germline CDR1 and CDR2: SNHLY and FYNNEI. This chain's CDR3 is CASSSGDQPQHF. The CDR3 DNA reads as TGTGCCAGCAGTTCAGGGGACCAGCCCCAGCATTTT. The full variable domain, with the rest looked up from reference TRBV2 and TRBJ1-5, is EPEVTQTPSHQVTQMGQEVILRCVPISNHLYFYWYRQILGQKVEFLVSFYNNEISEKSEIFDDQFSVERPDGSNFTLKIRSTKLEDSAMYFCASSSGDQPQHFGDGTRLSIL.

This clone showed up many times. J is TRBJ2-2 and V is TRBV5-1; TRBD2 agrees at 10 bases. Germline V lookup: CDR1 SGHRS, CDR2 YFSETQ. Trimming cost V 3 bases and J 7 bases; bases outside gene matches: 9. The CDR3 is made up of 16 amino acids. Here the CDR3 DNA reads TGCGCCAGCAGCTCCCTAGCGGGAGTGACTATCGGGGAGCTGTTTTTT. It codes for CASSSLAGVTIGELFF.

The rearrangement joins TRBV5-1 to TRBJ1-2; D uncertain. The ends were cut back, 2 bases at V and 5 bases at J, with 7 bases in the middle. This CDR3 comprises 12 residues. Germline CDR1 SGHRS, CDR2 YFSETQ. For the CDR3, the DNA is TGCGCCAGCAGCTTCGGACTGTATGGCTACACCTTC. Translating gives CASSFGLYGYTF.

This clone has just a few counts. Other nucleotide sequences from this sample produce the same CDR3. This chain joins TRBV15 and TRBJ2-2; TRBD1 might be the D (6 bases). This CDR3 is built from 15 residues. Trimming left V 0 bases short and J 5 bases short, with 10 bases between. CDR1 is LNHNV, CDR2 YYDKDF, per germline (reference sequence). CDR3 in DNA: TGTGCCACCAGCAGAGATCGAACAGGGACCGGGGAGCTGTTTTTT. Amino acids: CATSRDRTGTGELFF.

This chain connects TRBV9 to TRBJ2-7; D is possibly TRBD2 (5 bases). The CDR3 runs to 16 residues. In germline, CDR1 is SGDLS, CDR2 YYNGEE. Deletions cut 0 bases from V and 0 bases from J, with 13 bases between. The CDR3 spells CASSVGIGESSYEQYF. CDR3 nucleotides: TGTGCCAGCAGCGTAGGTATCGGGGAGAGCTCCTACGAGCAGTACTTC.

This chain links TRBV5-4 with TRBJ1-3; D gene ambiguous. V gave up 1 base and J gave up 8 bases, with 7 bases separating them. The CDR3 covers 12 residues. Per the germline V gene, CDR1 is SGHNT and CDR2 is YYREEE (reference sequence). The CDR3 DNA follows: TGTGCCAGCAGCTTGTTTAGTTACACCATATATTTT. Encoded protein: CASSLFSYTIYF.

Worth noting for this clone: The same CDR3 arises from other DNA sequences in this sample as well. The chain carries TRBV6-5 and TRBJ2-7; 9 bases map to TRBD1. J gave up 4 bases and V 0 bases, and 1 base lay outside the gene matches. This CDR3 spans 14 amino acids. Germline V lookup: CDR1 MNHEY, CDR2 SVGAGI. In DNA, the CDR3 is TGTGCCAGCAGTTACTCGGGACAGGGTTACGAGCAGTACTTC. Translating gives CASSYSGQGYEQYF.

A word on this clone: A junction boundary mismatches the germline segment, possibly from a read error. J is TRBJ1-5 and V is TRBV5-6; D is unresolved. The germline gives CDR1 SGHDT, CDR2 YYEEEE. CDR3 length equals 17 residues. The chain's CDR3 is CASSLWVQPHSNQPQHF. The CDR3 DNA follows: TGTGCCAGCAGCTTGTGGGTCCAGCCCCATAGCAATCAGCCCCAGCATTTC.

In its sample, this clone was seen once. The V gene is TRBV9, the J gene TRBJ2-1, with D perhaps matching TRBD2 (6 bases). Trimming left V 3 bases short and J 0 bases short, with 10 bases between. The CDR3 spans 15 residues. CDR1 is SGDLS, CDR2 YYNGEE, per germline. This CDR3 is CASSDSGNSYNEQFF. The CDR3 coding sequence is TGTGCCAGCAGCGATAGCGGAAACTCCTACAATGAGCAGTTCTTC. The variable domain in full, completed from reference TRBV9 and TRBJ2-1, reads DSGVTQTPKHLITATGQRVTLRCSPRSGDLSVYWYQQSLDQGLQFLIQYYNGEERAKGNILERFSAQQFPDLHSELNLSSLELGDSALYFCASSDSGNSYNEQFFGPGTRLTVL.

The rearrangement uses TRBV5-8 and TRBJ2-1; 9 nucleotides align to TRBD2. This CDR3 has 13 amino acids. Trimming took 1 base from V and 13 from J; bases not matched to a gene: 6. The germline V gene encodes CDR1 SGHTS and CDR2 YDEGEE. The chain's CDR3 is CASSLSRRGGQFF. The CDR3 nucleotides read TGTGCCAGCAGCTTGAGTAGGCGGGGGGGCCAGTTCTTC.

The chain links TRBV7-3 to TRBJ1-5, with a weak D call TRBD1 (5 bases). Trimming removed 5 bases at V and 10 bases at J, with 15 bases between. The length of the CDR3 is 13 residues. Germline CDR1 and CDR2: SGHTA and FQGTGA. The CDR3 spells CASSEGRGSPQHF. In DNA, the CDR3 is TGTGCCAGCAGCGAGGGGCGGGGGAGTCCCCAGCATTTT. Based on the CDR3 plus reference TRBV7-3 and TRBJ1-5, the full variable domain is GAGVSQTPSNKVTEKGKYVELRCDPISGHTALYWYRQSLGQGPEFLIYFQGTGAADDSGLPNDRFFAVRPEGSVSTLKIQRTERGDSAVYLCASSEGRGSPQHFGDGTRLSIL.

This chain uses TRBV15 with TRBJ1-1; unclear D gene. The CDR3 has 14 amino acids. Germline CDR1 is LNHNV and CDR2 is YYDKDF (reference sequence). V lost 0 bases and J lost 1, with 6 bases in between. CDR3 DNA: TGTGCCACCAGCAGAGATTCCGGGAACACTGAAGCTTTCTTT. Residues: CATSRDSGNTEAFF.

This chain connects TRBV2 to TRBJ2-3; 8 bases are shared with TRBD2. Looked up from germline, CDR1 is SNHLY and CDR2 is FYNNEI. Germline trimming cut 8 bases from V and 5 bases from J; bases unmatched to any gene: 6. There are 13 residues in the CDR3. The CDR3 DNA sequence: TGTGCCAGCGGTAAGCGGGAGAGAGATACGCAGTATTTT. Its protein product is CASGKRERDTQYF. The full variable domain, completed using reference TRBV2 and TRBJ2-3, is EPEVTQTPSHQVTQMGQEVILRCVPISNHLYFYWYRQILGQKVEFLVSFYNNEISEKSEIFDDQFSVERPDGSNFTLKIRSTKLEDSAMYFCASGKRERDTQYFGPGTRLTVL.

V gene TRBV5-1 combines with J gene TRBJ2-1, with TRBD2 as a possible D gene (7 bases). Germline V CDR1 and CDR2: SGHRS, YFSETQ. There are 15 residues in the CDR3. V was pared by 6 bases and J by 6 bases, with 19 bases between. In nucleotides, the CDR3 is TGCGCCAGCACCAGTGGGGGGGCCCAGGGCAATGAGCAGTTCTTC. This translates into CASTSGGAQGNEQFF.

This chain links TRBV6-5 with TRBJ1-5; D ambiguous. Trimming pared 5 bases from V and 0 bases from J, leaving 8 bases between. The CDR3 consists of 14 residues. In germline, CDR1 is MNHEY, CDR2 SVGAGI. The CDR3 here is CASSLLYSNQPQHF. The CDR3 bases are TGTGCCAGCAGTCTCCTTTATAGCAATCAGCCCCAGCATTTT.

This clone was counted many times. The chain recombines TRBV4-1 with TRBJ1-6; tentative D call: TRBD1 (5 bases). This CDR3 region has 15 residues. Germline V gene lookup returns CDR1 MGHRA and CDR2 YSYEKL. V lost 4 bases and J 9 bases, leaving 16 bases between the germline ends. DNA of the CDR3: TGCGCCAGCAGCCTCGGGGGACTCCTGGGTTCACCCCTCCACTTT. Translated: CASSLGGLLGSPLHF.

This chain links TRBV6-2 or TRBV6-3 with TRBJ1-3, with D possibly being TRBD1 (5 bases). Germline assignment: CDR1 MNHEY and CDR2 SVGEGT. This CDR3 comprises 17 residues. The ends were cut back, 4 bases at V and 0 bases at J, with 16 bases in the middle. In DNA form, the CDR3 reads TGTGCCAGCAGTTTCCGGGGGGGACGATTCTCTGGAAACACCATATATTTT. Its protein is CASSFRGGRFSGNTIYF.

This chain joins TRBV28 and TRBJ2-4, with 9 positions matching TRBD1. CDR3 length: 16 amino acids. Trimming cost V 5 bases and J 1 base; bases outside gene matches: 6. CDR1 and CDR2 (germline): MDHEN, SYDVKM. The CDR3 DNA follows: TGTGCCAGCAGTAAAACGACAGGGGGGGCCAAAAACATTCAGTACTTC. Translated: CASSKTTGGAKNIQYF. The whole variable domain, remainder taken from reference TRBV28 and TRBJ2-4, is DVKVTQSSRYLVKRTGEKVFLECVQDMDHENMFWYRQDPGLGLRLIYFSYDVKMKEKGDIPEGYSVSREKKERFSLILESASTNQTSMYLCASSKTTGGAKNIQYFGAGTRLSVL.

The chain recombines TRBV27 with TRBJ2-7, with D tentatively TRBD1 (6 bases). The V gene lost 6 bases and the J gene lost 7 bases, with 22 bases spanning the gap. The CDR3 covers 15 residues. The germline V gene has CDR1 MNHEY and CDR2 SMNVEV (reference sequence). For the CDR3, the DNA is TGTGCCAGCAGCCCCCGAGCAGGGGCGACCCTGGAGCAGTACTTC. It specifies CASSPRAGATLEQYF.

The chain uses TRBV5-1 and TRBJ2-7, with D perhaps TRBD2 (6 bases). Germline V gives CDR1 SGHRS, CDR2 YFSETQ. V shed 7 bases and J shed 0 bases, with 11 bases lying between them. The CDR3 is made up of 13 amino acids. CDR3 sequence reads: CASGRDFSYEQYF. The CDR3 coding sequence is TGCGCCAGCGGCCGGGACTTCTCCTACGAGCAGTACTTC.

V and J are TRBV20-1 and TRBJ1-3; perhaps TRBD1 as D (5 bases). Germline CDR1 reads DFQATT; CDR2 reads SNEGSKA (reference sequence). V shed 6 bases and J shed 4 bases, with 13 bases lying between them. This CDR3 contains 13 residues. The CDR3 sequence: CSASEGPGNTIYF. CDR3 nucleotide sequence: TGCAGTGCCAGTGAGGGGCCCGGAAACACCATATATTTT.

DNA for the CDR3: TGCGCCAGCAGCTTGGAGCAGGGTGAGGGCTACACCTTC. It yields the protein CASSLEQGEGYTF. The gene calls are TRBV5-1 and TRBJ1-2; possibly TRBD1 for D (5 bases). The CDR3 consists of 13 residues. V was clipped by 0 bases and J by 8 bases, with 11 bases between them. Germline V gene sequence: CDR1 SGHRS, CDR2 YFSETQ.

The J gene is TRBJ1-1, the V gene TRBV7-2; no clear D. The germline CDR1 and CDR2 sequences are SGHTA and FQGNSA. The CDR3 is 15 amino acids. Between the trimmed V and J ends, which lost 1 base and 4 bases, there was a span of 13 bases. Written as DNA, the CDR3 is TGTGCCAGCAGCTTAGTATTCGGGGTTGGCACTGAAGCTTTCTTT. Its protein is CASSLVFGVGTEAFF.

The chain links TRBV2 to TRBJ2-1, with TRBD2 identical over 8 bases. Germline V CDR1 and CDR2: SNHLY, FYNNEI. The CDR3 extends over 15 amino acids. V shed 6 bases, J shed 7 bases, and the junction held 11 bases outside the gene matches. CDR3 bases: TGTGCCAGCAGGCGTGTGATAGCGGGGTCAAATGAGCAGTTCTTC. It translates to CASRRVIAGSNEQFF.

This chain joins TRBV7-9 and TRBJ1-4, with 10 bases matching TRBD1. Trimming removed 5 bases from V and 8 bases from J; junction bases left unmatched: 8. Germline V gene lookup returns CDR1 SEHNR and CDR2 FQNEAQ (reference sequence). The CDR3 runs to 15 residues. Written as DNA, the CDR3 is TGTGCCAGCAGCCCCCCGGGACAGGGGACCGAAAAACTGTTTTTT. As protein: CASSPPGQGTEKLFF.